This T cell receptor beta chain is from a study of blood T cell repertoires in COVID-19. Study-level background: Samples taken during acute and convalescent COVID-19 were collected in the United States, Italy and Spain. Sample material is recorded as cDNA or gDNA derived from T cells, B-cell-depleted T cells, or PBMCs.

CDR1 is MDHEN, CDR2 SYDVKM, per germline. The CDR3 is 15 amino acids. V lost 1 base to trimming and J lost 3 bases, with 10 bases between them. Original handling: The authors estimated nucleated cell counts from reference gene primer amplification. The data were produced by immunoSEQ multiplex PCR, yet TCRdb's version contains in-frame clones alone and is incomplete. That table is the source of V, J and clone size, and D and trimming were worked out from the DNA. Seen here are about 83,000 clones, more than 85% observed once, and the top ten hold roughly 8%. This chain uses TRBV28 with TRBJ1-5, with no clear D. Source material: peripheral blood. This receptor was identified in an elderly man with active or convalescent COVID-19. CDR3 nucleotides: TGTGCCAGCAGTTTATTGTTACAGACCAATCAGCCCCAGCATTTT. This translates into CASSLLLQTNQPQHF.